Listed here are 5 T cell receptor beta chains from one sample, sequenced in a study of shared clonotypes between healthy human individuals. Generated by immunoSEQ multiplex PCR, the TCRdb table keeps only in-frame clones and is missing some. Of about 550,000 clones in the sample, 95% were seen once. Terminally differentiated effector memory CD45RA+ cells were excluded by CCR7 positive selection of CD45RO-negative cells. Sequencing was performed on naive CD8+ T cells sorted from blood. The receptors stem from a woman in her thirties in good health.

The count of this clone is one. For the CDR3, the DNA is TGTGCCAGCAGCCACCCCCCTCAAGATACGCAGTATTTT. Translated, it gives CASSHPPQDTQYF. The chain has TRBV7-3 and TRBJ2-3, with D uncertain. Trimming left V 5 bases short and J 5 bases short, with 11 bases between. CDR1 and CDR2 (germline): SGHTA, FQGTGA. This CDR3 is built from 13 residues.

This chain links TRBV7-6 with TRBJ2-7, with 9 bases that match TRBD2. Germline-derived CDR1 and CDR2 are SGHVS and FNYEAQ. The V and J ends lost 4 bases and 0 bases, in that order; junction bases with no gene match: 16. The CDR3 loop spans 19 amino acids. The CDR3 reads CASSSDTHWTSDSSYEQYF. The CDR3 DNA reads TGTGCCAGCAGCTCCGATACTCACTGGACTAGCGACAGCTCCTACGAGCAGTACTTC.

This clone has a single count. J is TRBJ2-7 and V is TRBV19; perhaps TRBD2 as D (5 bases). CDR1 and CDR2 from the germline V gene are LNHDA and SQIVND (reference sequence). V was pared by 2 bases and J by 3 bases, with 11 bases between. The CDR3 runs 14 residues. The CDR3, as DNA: TGTGCCAGTAGTATACGGAGGTTTGACTACGAGCAGTACTTC. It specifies CASSIRRFDYEQYF. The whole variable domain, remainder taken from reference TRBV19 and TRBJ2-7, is DGGITQSPKYLFRKEGQNVTLSCEQNLNHDAMYWYRQDPGQGLRLIYYSQIVNDFQKGDIAEGYSVSREKKESFPLTVTSAQKNPTAFYLCASSIRRFDYEQYFGPGTRLTVT.

CDR3 sequence: CASSPGTSGNEQFF. The CDR3 DNA is TGTGCCAGCAGCCCGGGGACTAGCGGAAATGAGCAGTTCTTC. This chain uses TRBV9 with TRBJ2-1, with 11 bases fitting TRBD2. V trimming: 4 bases; J trimming: 7 bases; junction bases outside the gene matches: 4. The germline gives CDR1 SGDLS, CDR2 YYNGEE. The CDR3 consists of 14 residues.

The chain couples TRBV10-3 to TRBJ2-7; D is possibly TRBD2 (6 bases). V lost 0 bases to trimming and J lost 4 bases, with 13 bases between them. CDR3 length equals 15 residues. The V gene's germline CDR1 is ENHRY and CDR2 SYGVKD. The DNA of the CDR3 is TGTGCCATCAGTGAGTCGCGGGACTCCTCGTACGAGCAGTACTTC. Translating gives CAISESRDSSYEQYF.